This T cell receptor beta chain was profiled in a study of blood T cell repertoires in COVID-19. Study as a whole: PBMCs, B-cell-depleted T cells, or T cells provided the cDNA or gDNA that made up the material.

This clone was picked up a small number of times. Enrolled during active infection, Seattle patients were then followed longitudinally. TCRdb keeps only in-frame clones here, not all; method: immunoSEQ multiplex PCR. The data show roughly 440,000 clones, with about 91% seen just once and around an eighth held by the top ten. V dropped 3 bases and J dropped 7; count of bases not matched to a gene: 8. Germline-derived CDR1 and CDR2 are LGHNA and YNFKEQ. The CDR3 is made up of 14 amino acids. The receptor's source is a woman aged 50 to 60 with COVID-19, enrolled during active disease. The chain employs TRBV4-2 and TRBJ1-2, with 7 bases fitting TRBD1. Sample: peripheral blood. This chain's CDR3 is CASSQTTGRSGYTF. DNA for the CDR3: TGTGCCAGCAGCCAGACGACAGGGCGGAGTGGCTACACCTTC.